This TCR beta chain was recorded in a study of beta chain features in type 1 diabetes. The isolated RNA, all of it, was reverse transcribed, so expressed TCRB transcripts were what got sequenced. TCRdb's table, derived via immunoSEQ multiplex PCR, lists solely in-frame clones and lacks some. The sample gives under 500,000 clones, approximately 30% of which show up once; 0.05% to 0.065% is in the top ten. CDR1 MGHDK and CDR2 SYGVNS come from the germline V gene. The CDR3 contains 12 residues. Trimming left V 8 bases short and J 7 bases short, with 12 bases between. The V call is TRBV25-1, the J call TRBJ2-1; tentative D call: TRBD2 (5 bases). The TCR originated in a man younger than 35 in good health. Material: naive CD4+ T cells from blood. CDR3 DNA: TGTGCCAGCGGGAGTTGGTTGAATGAGCAGTTCTTC. Translation gives CASGSWLNEQFF. The entire variable domain, with the rest obtained from reference TRBV25-1 and TRBJ2-1, is as follows: EADIYQTPRYLVIGTGKKITLECSQTMGHDKMYWYQQDPGMELHLIHYSYGVNSTEKGDLSSESTVSRIRTEHFPLTLESARPSHTSQYLCASGSWLNEQFFGPGTRLTVL.